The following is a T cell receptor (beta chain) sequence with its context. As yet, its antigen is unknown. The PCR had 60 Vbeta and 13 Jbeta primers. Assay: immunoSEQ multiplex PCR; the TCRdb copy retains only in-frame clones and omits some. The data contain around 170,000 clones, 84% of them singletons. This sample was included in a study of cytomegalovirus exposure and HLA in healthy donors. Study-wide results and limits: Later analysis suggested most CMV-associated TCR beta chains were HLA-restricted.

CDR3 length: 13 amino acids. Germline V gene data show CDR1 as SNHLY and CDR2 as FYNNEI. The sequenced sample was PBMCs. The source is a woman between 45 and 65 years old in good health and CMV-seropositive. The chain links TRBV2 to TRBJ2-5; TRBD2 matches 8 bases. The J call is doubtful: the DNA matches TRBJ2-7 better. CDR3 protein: CASSPGLGDEQYF. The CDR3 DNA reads TGTGCCAGCAGCCCGGGACTAGGTGACGAGCAGTACTTC.